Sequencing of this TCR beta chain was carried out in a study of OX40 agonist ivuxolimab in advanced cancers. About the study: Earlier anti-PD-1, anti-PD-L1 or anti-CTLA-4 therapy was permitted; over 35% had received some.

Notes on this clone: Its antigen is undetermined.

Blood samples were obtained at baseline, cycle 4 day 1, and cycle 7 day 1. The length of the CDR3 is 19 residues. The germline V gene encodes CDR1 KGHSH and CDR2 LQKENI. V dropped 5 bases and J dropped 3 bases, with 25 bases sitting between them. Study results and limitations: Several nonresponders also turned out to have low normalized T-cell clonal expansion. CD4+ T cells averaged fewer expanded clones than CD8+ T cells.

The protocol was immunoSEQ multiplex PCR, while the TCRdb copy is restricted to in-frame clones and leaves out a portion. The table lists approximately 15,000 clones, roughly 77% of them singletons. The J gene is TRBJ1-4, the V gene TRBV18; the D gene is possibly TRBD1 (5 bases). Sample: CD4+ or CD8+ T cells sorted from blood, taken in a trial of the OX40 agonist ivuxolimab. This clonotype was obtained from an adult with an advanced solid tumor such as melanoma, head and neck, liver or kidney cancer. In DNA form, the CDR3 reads TGTGCCAGCTCAGTGAAACGGGACGTCCGAGAGCTCCCTAATGAAAAACTGTTTTTT. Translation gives CASSVKRDVRELPNEKLFF.